This T cell receptor beta chain was identified during a study of cytomegalovirus exposure and HLA in healthy donors. Study observations and caveats: Testing in vitro showed a few CMV-associated chains specific for CMV antigens. Several of the most significant clusters appeared, in a later analysis, to be linked to common viral pathogens. HLA-A and HLA-B allele assignments for most subjects were reportedly predicted accurately using TCR beta sequences.

Primers for the PCR totalled 60 Vbeta and 13 Jbeta. This table comes from immunoSEQ multiplex PCR, and its TCRdb copy is limited to in-frame clones, with some not included. The repertoire table contains about 140,000 clones. Germline-derived CDR1 and CDR2 are PRHDT and FYEKMQ (reference sequence). This CDR3 has 16 residues. Unmatched junction bases numbered 5, after V lost 0 bases and J lost 2 bases. For this clone: What it recognizes is unknown.

This clonotype was obtained from a male donor in good health and CMV-seronegative. Sequencing was performed on PBMCs. The chain couples TRBV13 to TRBJ2-3; 7 nucleotides align to TRBD2. For the CDR3, the DNA is TGTGCCAGCAGCTTAGGGACGGGGGGACCCACAGATACGCAGTATTTT. Translating it yields CASSLGTGGPTDTQYF.